Shown below are 10 T cell receptor beta chains from a single sample sequenced in a study of blood T cell repertoires in COVID-19. The protocol was immunoSEQ multiplex PCR, while the TCRdb copy is restricted to in-frame clones and leaves out a portion. The top ten hold 8.5% of the sample, which has 52,000 or so clones, roughly 90% seen once. The source material was peripheral blood. Receptors were obtained from a man between 60 and 75 years old with active COVID-19.

The chain employs TRBV19 and TRBJ2-4; 13 nucleotides agree with TRBD2. Germline V gives CDR1 LNHDA, CDR2 SQIVND (reference sequence). Trimming removed 5 bases from V and 2 bases from J; junction bases left unmatched: 6. The CDR3 runs 17 residues. The CDR3 nucleotides read TGTGCCAGTAGTCCTGGGACTAGCGGGGCAACCAAAAACATTCAGTACTTC. Amino acid sequence: CASSPGTSGATKNIQYF.

This clone came up once. The V and J genes are TRBV29-1 and TRBJ2-4; tentative D call: TRBD2 (6 bases). The CDR3 length is 16 residues. Trimming removed 8 bases at V and 0 bases at J, with 20 bases between. Germline CDR1 reads SQVTM; CDR2 reads ANQGSEA. CDR3 region: CSIGLAGSIAKNIQYF. The DNA of the CDR3 is TGCAGCATTGGACTTGCGGGGTCAATAGCCAAAAACATTCAGTACTTC.

This rearrangement joins TRBV12-2 to TRBJ2-7; the D call TRBD2 from the table was never checked on the DNA. TRBV12-2 represents a pseudogene. CDR3 length: 15 residues. The CDR3 DNA sequence: TGTGCAAGTCGCTTAGCGCGGCAGAGCTCCTACGAGCAGTACTTC. Its protein product is CASRLARQSSYEQYF.

The V gene is TRBV6-6, the J gene TRBJ2-7; tentatively, D is TRBD1 (6 bases). Per the germline V gene, CDR1 is MNHNY and CDR2 is SVGAGI (reference sequence). The CDR3 consists of 12 residues. V shed 10 bases and J shed 6 bases, with 16 bases lying between them. The CDR3 bases are TGTGCCACCAGAGGGGGATCAGGCGAGCAGTACTTC. Protein product: CATRGGSGEQYF.

J is TRBJ2-4 and V is TRBV7-2, with 10 bases aligning to TRBD2. CDR1 and CDR2 (germline): SGHTA, FQGNSA. V trimming: 2 bases; J trimming: 0 bases; junction bases outside the gene matches: 4. The CDR3 is 17 amino acids. CDR3 residues: CASSLLSGREAKNIQYF. In nucleotides, the CDR3 is TGTGCCAGCAGCTTACTCAGCGGGAGGGAAGCCAAAAACATTCAGTACTTC.

The V and J genes are TRBV18 and TRBJ2-5; D may be TRBD1 (5 bases). Deletions cut 0 bases from V and 5 bases from J, with 10 bases between. This CDR3 spans 14 amino acids. CDR1 is KGHSH and CDR2 is LQKENI in the germline V gene. This CDR3 is CASSPPPGMETQYF. CDR3 coding DNA: TGTGCCAGCTCACCACCGCCAGGGATGGAGACCCAGTACTTC.

The chain's CDR3 is CASSDSGAGNTIYF. The CDR3 nucleotides are TGCGCCAGCAGCGACTCAGGGGCTGGAAACACCATATATTTT. The chain has TRBV10-2 and TRBJ1-3; the D gene is possibly TRBD1 (6 bases). The CDR3 length is 14 residues. The V gene lost 6 bases and the J gene lost 2 bases, with 11 bases spanning the gap. Germline CDR1 reads WSHSY; CDR2 reads SAAADI.

V is TRBV23-1 and J is TRBJ1-6; D call uncertain. TRBV23-1 falls under the ORF class, with uncertain function. The CDR3 runs 13 residues. The V end lost 7 bases, the J end lost 10 bases, and 14 bases lay between the germline ends. The CDR3 loop is CASNGSFGSPLHF. The CDR3 DNA reads TGCGCCAGCAACGGAAGTTTCGGGTCACCCCTCCACTTT.

This chain uses TRBV24-1 with TRBJ1-6, with a possible D match to TRBD1 (5 bases). This CDR3 has 16 amino acids. The V gene's germline CDR1 is KGHDR and CDR2 SFDVKD. V was cut by 1 base and J by 14 bases, with 20 bases left in between. CDR3 DNA sequence: TGTGCCACCAGTGATTTACAGGTTGCCCTCATATTGGCCCTCCACTTT. Residues: CATSDLQVALILALHF.

V is TRBV7-8 and J is TRBJ2-5; 7 nucleotides line up with TRBD2. Germline CDR1 and CDR2: SGHVS and FQNEAQ. This CDR3 region has 14 residues. Trimming took 1 base from V and 4 from J; bases not matched to a gene: 3. CDR3 sequence reads: CASSLGLAVETQYF. The CDR3, as DNA: TGTGCCAGCAGCTTAGGGCTAGCGGTAGAGACCCAGTACTTC.